The 11 T cell receptor beta chains below all came from one sample that was sequenced in a study of blood T cell repertoires in COVID-19. Some clones are missing from TCRdb's copy, which holds only in-frame ones; the method was immunoSEQ multiplex PCR. The sample contains some 100,000 clones, about nine tenths of which appear only once. Specimen: peripheral blood. The origin of the receptors is a human donor with active COVID-19. The donor label of this sample is uncertain.

The gene calls are TRBV7-2 and TRBJ2-5; D is possibly TRBD2 (6 bases). The CDR3 consists of 16 residues. Germline V gives CDR1 SGHTA, CDR2 FQGNSA. The V and J ends lost 4 bases and 0 bases respectively, with 15 bases between them. The CDR3 DNA is TGTGCCAGCAGCTCCGGGACTCGCAGGTACCAAGAGACCCAGTACTTC. Protein sequence: CASSSGTRRYQETQYF.

The rearrangement joins TRBV10-3 to TRBJ2-5; tentative D call: TRBD2 (7 bases). The CDR3 is made up of 16 amino acids. Germline CDR1 and CDR2: ENHRY and SYGVKD. Trimming shortened V by 3 bases and J by 5 bases, and 19 bases separated the two germline ends. CDR3 bases: TGTGCCATCAGTGAAACGGGACTAAACCAGGGGGAGACCCAGTACTTC. Encoded protein: CAISETGLNQGETQYF.

The V call is TRBV6-5, the J call TRBJ1-5; D gene unclear. The CDR3 runs 13 residues. V dropped 6 bases and J dropped 5 bases, with 11 bases sitting between them. The V gene's germline CDR1 is MNHEY and CDR2 SVGAGI. The CDR3 nucleotides read TGTGCCAGCAGCCAGACAATGGATCAGCCCCAGCATTTT. It yields the protein CASSQTMDQPQHF.

The CDR3 DNA sequence: TGCGCCAGCAGCCAGGACAGCCAAGAGACCCAGTACTTC. This codes for CASSQDSQETQYF. The V gene is TRBV4-3, the J gene TRBJ2-5; a weak D match, TRBD1 (6 bases). The CDR3 spans 13 residues. Germline loops: CDR1 LGHNA, CDR2 YSLEER. V was pared by 3 bases and J by 1 base, with 6 bases between.

By sample fraction, this clone is medium-sized. The genes are TRBV5-1 and TRBJ2-7, with D maybe TRBD2 (5 bases). V lost 0 bases to trimming and J lost 3 bases, with 7 bases between them. The CDR3 runs to 13 residues. The V gene's germline CDR1 is SGHRS and CDR2 YFSETQ. CDR3 nucleotide sequence: TGCGCCAGCAGCTTGGGAGGGAACTACGAGCAGTACTTC. Translation gives CASSLGGNYEQYF.

The chain is built from TRBV28 and TRBJ2-3; TRBD2 matches at 11 bases. The germline CDR1 and CDR2 sequences are MDHEN and SYDVKM. This CDR3 comprises 16 residues. V shed 8 bases, J shed 6 bases, and the junction held 13 bases outside the gene matches. The CDR3 spells CASLAGGVALRDTQYF. In DNA, the CDR3 is TGTGCCAGCTTAGCGGGGGGGGTGGCCCTACGGGATACGCAGTATTTT.

The sample holds one count of this clone. The rearrangement joins TRBV30 to TRBJ1-1; TRBD1 might be the D (6 bases). Deletions cut 1 base from V and 6 bases from J, with 15 bases between. CDR1 and CDR2 (germline): GTSNPN, SVGIG (reference sequence). CDR3 length: 14 amino acids. The CDR3 sequence is CAWSDGQWDPEAFF. The CDR3 coding sequence is TGTGCCTGGAGTGACGGACAGTGGGATCCTGAAGCTTTCTTT.

The chain has TRBV12-5 and TRBJ1-5; D is unresolved. Germline CDR1 and CDR2: LGHNT and FRNRAP. V was trimmed by 3 bases and J by 4 bases, leaving 10 bases between them. This CDR3 has 14 amino acids. For the CDR3, the DNA is TGTGCTAGTGGTTTACATTCGGGAAATCAGCCCCAGCATTTT. It encodes CASGLHSGNQPQHF.

This chain uses TRBV5-4 with TRBJ2-1, with 10 bases matching TRBD2. The V gene end was trimmed by 4 bases and the J gene end by 3 bases; junction bases not matched to a gene: 1. Germline CDR1 reads SGHNT; CDR2 reads YYREEE (reference sequence). This CDR3 is 14 amino acids long. CDR3 sequence: CASSRTSGYNEQFF. Here the CDR3 DNA reads TGTGCCAGCAGCCGGACTAGCGGCTACAATGAGCAGTTCTTC.

V and J are TRBV5-4 and TRBJ1-2, with a tentative D call TRBD1 (6 bases). V gave up 0 bases and J gave up 8 bases, with 14 bases separating them. Germline CDR1 SGHNT, CDR2 YYREEE (reference sequence). The CDR3 covers 14 residues. The CDR3 sequence: CASSLGVAGAGYTF. CDR3 nucleotide sequence: TGTGCCAGCAGCTTGGGGGTGGCAGGGGCCGGCTACACCTTC. Combining the CDR3 with reference TRBV5-4 and TRBJ1-2 gives the whole variable domain ETGVTQSPTHLIKTRGQQVTLRCSSQSGHNTVSWYQQALGQGPQFIFQYYREEENGRGNFPPRFSGLQFPNYSSELNVNALELDDSALYLCASSLGVAGAGYTFGSGTRLTVV.

The chain recombines TRBV5-6 with TRBJ1-5, with D hard to call. Deletions cut 4 bases from V and 0 bases from J, with 11 bases between. Germline values: CDR1 SGHDT, CDR2 YYEEEE. The CDR3 is 15 residues long. This CDR3 is CASSPSTHSNQPQHF. For the CDR3, the DNA is TGTGCCAGCAGCCCAAGCACCCATAGCAATCAGCCCCAGCATTTT.